This TCR beta chain was identified during a study of blood T cell repertoires in COVID-19. For the study at large: Samples taken during acute and convalescent COVID-19 were collected in the United States, Italy and Spain.

Germline V gene lookup returns CDR1 LGHDT and CDR2 YNNKEL (reference sequence). This CDR3 region has 16 residues. Germline trimming cut 4 bases from V and 7 bases from J; bases unmatched to any gene: 10. Methods used by the authors: Nucleated cell number was recorded as an estimate derived from reference gene primer amplification. Using immunoSEQ multiplex PCR, the repertoire was profiled, and TCRdb retains in-frame clones only, with some absent. The V and J calls and the clone size are those of that table, but D and trimming were determined from the DNA. The repertoire holds fewer than 250,000 clones, approximately 84% seen once, with less than 4.5% in the top ten.

The TCR comes from a man aged 45-60 years with acute or convalescent COVID-19. The chain recombines TRBV3-1 (or the pseudogene TRBV3-2) with TRBJ1-4; 9 positions match TRBD1. The sample taken for sequencing was peripheral blood. This chain's CDR3 is CASSRKTGGTIEKLFF. DNA of the CDR3: TGTGCCAGCAGCCGAAAGACAGGGGGGACGATTGAAAAACTGTTTTTT.